A single sample gave rise to the 10 T cell receptor beta chains below, sequenced in a study of blood T cell repertoires in COVID-19. The table came from immunoSEQ multiplex PCR; TCRdb's copy has only in-frame clones and leaves some out. The repertoire holds 200,000 to 250,000 clones, 82% seen once, with about 3.4% in the top ten. Material: PBMCs or T cells enriched from blood (not recorded which). Receptor source: a woman aged 60 to 75 who had recovered from COVID-19.

A few counts support this clone. The chain carries TRBV7-9 and TRBJ1-3; 8 bases fit TRBD1. CDR3 length equals 16 residues. After removal of 4 bases from V and 1 base from J, the junction contained 6 bases not matched to a gene. Germline V gene sequence: CDR1 SEHNR, CDR2 FQNEAQ (reference sequence). The chain's CDR3 is CASSSTRTGSGNTIYF. In DNA form, the CDR3 reads TGTGCCAGCAGCTCCACTCGGACAGGGTCTGGAAACACCATATATTTT.

CDR3 sequence reads: CASSLGPGGFNYEQYF. The CDR3 bases are TGTGCCAGCAGCTTGGGGCCGGGGGGGTTCAATTACGAGCAGTACTTC. The chain carries TRBV5-5 and TRBJ2-7, with TRBD2 matching over 8 bases. Germline lookup yields CDR1 SGHKS and CDR2 YYEKEE (reference sequence). J gave up 4 bases and V 0 bases, and 9 bases lay outside the gene matches. There are 16 residues in the CDR3.

V and J are TRBV2 and TRBJ2-6, with D perhaps matching TRBD2 (6 bases). Per germline, CDR1 SNHLY and CDR2 FYNNEI. The CDR3 loop spans 15 amino acids. V lost 4 bases and J 0 bases, leaving 7 bases between the germline ends. DNA for the CDR3: TGTGCCAGCAGTGCGGAGGGCTCTGGGGCCAACGTCCTGACTTTC. It is translated as CASSAEGSGANVLTF.

In this sample, this clone turned up once. This chain uses TRBV10-3 with TRBJ1-5; the match to TRBD1 covers 9 bases. Germline lookup yields CDR1 ENHRY and CDR2 SYGVKD. This CDR3 contains 15 residues. The J segment lost 2 bases and the V segment lost 2 bases, leaving 1 base of the junction unmatched. CDR3 sequence (DNA): TGTGCCATCAGTGAGGGGACAGGGCGCAATCAGCCCCAGCATTTT. Translating it yields CAISEGTGRNQPQHF.

This rearrangement joins TRBV6-5 to TRBJ2-3, with TRBD1 identical over 7 bases. Germline CDR1 is MNHEY and CDR2 is SVGAGI. CDR3 size: 15 residues. Trimming took 6 bases from V and 5 from J; bases not matched to a gene: 11. CDR3 DNA: TGTGCCAGCAGCGTCCGGGACAGAATAGGAGATACGCAGTATTTT. It encodes CASSVRDRIGDTQYF.

The rearrangement uses TRBV12-3 or TRBV12-4 and TRBJ2-7; 8 nucleotides agree with TRBD1. The CDR3 contains 13 residues. Losses at the gene ends were 2 bases for V and 5 bases for J; bases not matched to a gene: 2. The CDR3 region has the DNA TGTGCCAGCAGTTTACAGGGGGCCAACGAGCAGTACTTC. Translating gives CASSLQGANEQYF.

This clone was observed a handful of times. The chain has TRBV6-5 and TRBJ2-7; D possibly corresponds to TRBD2 (5 bases). CDR1 is MNHEY and CDR2 is SVGAGI in the germline V gene. The V gene lost 6 bases and the J gene lost 0 bases, with 15 bases spanning the gap. This CDR3 region has 15 residues. The CDR3 nucleotides are TGTGCCAGCAGGGGCCCGGCGGGTTACTCCTACGAGCAGTACTTC. Protein product: CASRGPAGYSYEQYF.

V is TRBV28 and J is TRBJ2-4; D is possibly TRBD2 (6 bases). V gave up 8 bases and J gave up 5 bases, with 22 bases separating them. Germline V CDR1 and CDR2: MDHEN, SYDVKM. The CDR3 totals 16 residues. The CDR3 here is CASLPSGGDGQNIQYF. DNA of the CDR3: TGTGCCAGCCTCCCCTCCGGAGGGGACGGCCAAAACATTCAGTACTTC.

J is TRBJ2-7 and V is TRBV14; 7 positions agree with TRBD1. The germline CDR1 and CDR2 sequences are SGHDN and FVKESK. Trimming cost V 4 bases and J 4 bases; bases outside gene matches: 10. The CDR3 runs 15 residues. CDR3 residues: CASSPSRDRYYEQYF. In DNA, the CDR3 is TGTGCCAGCAGCCCCAGCCGGGACAGATATTACGAGCAGTACTTC.

The gene calls are TRBV3-1 (or the pseudogene TRBV3-2) and TRBJ2-5, with 9 bases matching TRBD2. The V gene's germline CDR1 is LGHDT and CDR2 YNNKEL (reference sequence). The CDR3 loop spans 16 amino acids. The J segment lost 5 bases and the V segment lost 1 base, leaving 8 bases of the junction unmatched. This CDR3 reads CASSQGLAGGAETQYF. Here the CDR3 DNA reads TGTGCCAGCAGCCAAGGGCTCGCGGGGGGGGCGGAGACCCAGTACTTC.